This T cell receptor beta chain was recovered during a study of T cell responses to AZD1222 COVID-19 vaccine. Study-level results: Repertoires were obtained only post-peak T cell response.

Assay: immunoSEQ multiplex PCR; the TCRdb copy retains only in-frame clones and omits some. This sample has about 92,000 clones, with around 88% found just once. Points on this clone: Its antigen is currently unknown.

The receptor's source is an adult in good health. The starting material was peripheral blood, obtained on day 0 of MenACWY control vaccination.

The CDR3 DNA sequence: TGTGCCAGCAGTGGGGACACGTATAGCAATCAGCCCCAGCATTTT. It codes for CASSGDTYSNQPQHF. The genes are TRBV28 and TRBJ1-5; TRBD1 might be the D (6 bases). The V gene lost 5 bases and the J gene lost 0 bases, with 11 bases spanning the gap. Germline values: CDR1 MDHEN, CDR2 SYDVKM. This CDR3 spans 15 amino acids.